The 7 T cell receptor beta chains listed next were all sequenced from one sample in a study of cytomegalovirus exposure and HLA in healthy donors. Both 60 Vbeta primers and 13 Jbeta primers went into the PCR. The protocol was immunoSEQ multiplex PCR, while the TCRdb copy is restricted to in-frame clones and leaves out a portion. The profile covers approximately 170,000 clones, with less than 85% appearing a single time and 1% taken by the ten largest. The sample comprised PBMCs. The receptors come from a boy between 2 and 15 years old in good health and CMV-seronegative.

The CDR3 DNA reads TGTGCCACCAGCAGAGATCAGGCGACTGAAGCTTTCTTT. It codes for CATSRDQATEAFF. This chain links TRBV15 with TRBJ1-1; D is ambiguous. V lost 0 bases and J 5 bases, leaving 7 bases between the germline ends. The germline V gene encodes CDR1 LNHNV and CDR2 YYDKDF (reference sequence). CDR3 size: 13 residues.

The chain is built from TRBV28 and TRBJ2-7; TRBD1 matches 9 bases. The J segment lost 3 bases and the V segment lost 8 bases, leaving 11 bases of the junction unmatched. CDR1 and CDR2 from the germline V gene are MDHEN and SYDVKM. The CDR3 totals 15 residues. CDR3: CASAGPGQGVYEQYV. CDR3 bases: TGTGCCAGCGCTGGTCCGGGACAGGGTGTCTACGAGCAGTACGTC.

The CDR3 region is CASSIELQGASADTQYF. CDR3 nucleotide sequence: TGTGCCAGTAGTATAGAGTTACAGGGGGCGTCCGCAGATACGCAGTATTTT. This chain joins TRBV19 and TRBJ2-3, with TRBD1 matching over 9 bases. Germline lookup yields CDR1 LNHDA and CDR2 SQIVND (reference sequence). V was pared by 0 bases and J by 4 bases, with 8 bases of the junction left unmatched. The CDR3 is made up of 17 amino acids.

This chain uses TRBV19 with TRBJ2-7; maybe TRBD2 (6 bases). Trimming shortened V by 4 bases and J by 0 bases, and 10 bases separated the two germline ends. The CDR3 covers 14 residues. Germline V lookup: CDR1 LNHDA, CDR2 SQIVND (reference sequence). The CDR3 is CASSRDFSSYEQYV. The CDR3 DNA reads as TGTGCCAGTAGTAGGGACTTTTCCTCCTACGAGCAGTACGTC.

In DNA, the CDR3 is TGCGCCAGCAGTGAGTCGGTTCTTGGCGGGGTTTCCTACGAGCAGTACTTC. Translation: CASSESVLGGVSYEQYF. The V call is TRBV10-1, the J call TRBJ2-7, with D maybe TRBD2 (6 bases). This CDR3 has 17 amino acids. Trimming cost V 0 bases and J 1 base, with 16 bases left between them. Germline V lookup: CDR1 WNHNN, CDR2 SYGVQD (reference sequence).

V gene TRBV14 combines with J gene TRBJ2-3, with TRBD1 as a possible D gene (6 bases). Germline CDR1 SGHDN, CDR2 FVKESK. Trimming removed 3 bases at V and 3 bases at J, with 7 bases between. The CDR3 covers 13 residues. The CDR3 DNA follows: TGTGCCAGCAGCCATGGACAGACAGATACGCAGTATTTT. Translation gives CASSHGQTDTQYF.

The chain has TRBV18 and TRBJ1-2; D gene ambiguous. V gave up 5 bases and J gave up 0 bases, with 19 bases separating them. This CDR3 comprises 17 residues. Germline-derived CDR1 and CDR2 are KGHSH and LQKENI. CDR3 sequence reads: CASSTTPLAPTNYGYTF. The CDR3, as DNA: TGTGCCAGCTCAACAACCCCTTTGGCACCGACTAACTATGGCTACACCTTC.